The 28 T cell receptor beta chains given below trace back to one sample, sequenced in a study of blood T cells in healthy people across ages. Combining a sample-barcoded 5' primer with a J-beta primer mix, a second PCR ran for roughly 6 to 11 cycles. Each CDR3 protein gets one entry after TCRdb re-called the 5' RACE reads with MiXCR. The sample yields 650,000 to 800,000 distinct CDR3 sequences, around 43% seen once. Specimen: blood. Receptor source: a man aged 55-75 years in good health.

This chain links TRBV6-2 or TRBV6-3 with TRBJ2-5; the D gene is possibly TRBD1 (5 bases). The J call may be incorrect, as the DNA end agrees better with TRBJ2-7. Germline assignment: CDR1 MNHEY and CDR2 SVGEGT. CDR3 length equals 14 residues. The CDR3 loop reads CASSYSSQGGEQYF. The CDR3 region has the DNA TGTGCCAGCAGTTACTCGAGTCAGGGTGGCGAGCAGTACTTC.

The rearrangement links TRBV6-4 to TRBJ2-3; D is possibly TRBD1 or TRBD2 (5 bases each). The germline V gene encodes CDR1 MRHNA and CDR2 SNTAGT. V lost 0 bases and J 1 base, leaving 8 bases between the germline ends. The CDR3 has 15 residues. The CDR3 is CASSDSMGGTDTQYF. In nucleotides, the CDR3 is TGTGCCAGCAGTGACTCGATGGGGGGCACAGATACGCAGTATTTT.

The J gene is TRBJ2-7, the V gene TRBV12-3 or TRBV12-4; the D gene could be TRBD1 or TRBD2 (5 bases each). This CDR3 region has 17 residues. V lost 3 bases, J lost 2 bases, and 20 bases lay in between. The CDR3 reads CASSLGPGTRNPYEQYF. DNA of the CDR3: TGTGCCAGCAGTTTGGGCCCCGGGACCCGTAACCCCTACGAGCAGTACTTC.

CDR3 DNA: TGTGCCAGCAGCCAATTGACGGACTCCTACGAGCAGTACTTC. Translated, it gives CASSQLTDSYEQYF. This chain joins TRBV16 and TRBJ2-7; D is uncertain. CDR1 is KGHSY and CDR2 is FQNENV in the germline V gene. Trimming removed 1 base at V and 0 bases at J, with 7 bases between. This CDR3 comprises 14 residues.

This clonotype was detected only a few times. The rearrangement joins TRBV29-1 to TRBJ2-2; 7 bases fit TRBD1. This CDR3 has 13 residues. CDR1 and CDR2 (germline): SQVTM, ANQGSEA. With V trimmed by 7 bases and J by 0 bases, 2 bases remained unmatched. The CDR3 protein is CSATGTNTGELFF. CDR3 coding DNA: TGCAGCGCGACAGGGACGAACACCGGGGAGCTGTTTTTT.

This clonotype was seen ten or more times. This sequence joins TRBV29-1 and TRBJ2-4; no clear D gene. The CDR3 length is 13 residues. CDR1 and CDR2 from the germline V gene are SQVTM and ANQGSEA. V lost 4 bases and J 1 base, leaving 8 bases between the germline ends. CDR3 residues: CSVAGNAKNIQYF. The CDR3 nucleotides read TGCAGCGTTGCTGGGAATGCCAAAAACATTCAGTACTTC. The whole variable domain, remainder taken from reference TRBV29-1 and TRBJ2-4, is SAVISQKPSRDICQRGTSLTIQCQVDSQVTMMFWYRQQPGQSLTLIATANQGSEATYESGFVIDKFPISRPNLTFSTLTVSNMSPEDSSIYLCSVAGNAKNIQYFGAGTRLSVL.

This clonotype was seen once. The chain is built from TRBV3-1 and TRBJ2-3; TRBD1 aligns across 8 bases. The V gene's germline CDR1 is LGHDT and CDR2 YNNKEL (reference sequence). The CDR3 has 16 amino acids. V lost 0 bases to trimming and J lost 5 bases; unmatched junction nucleotides: 7. In DNA, the CDR3 is TGTGCCAGCAGCCAAGAGGCAGGGGGCTCAGGAGATACGCAGTATTTT. It is translated as CASSQEAGGSGDTQYF.

The chain combines TRBV7-9 with TRBJ2-5; 8 bases are a match to TRBD2. There are 17 residues in the CDR3. V shed 5 bases and J 1 base; nucleotides not matched to a gene: 12. Per the germline V gene, CDR1 is SEHNR and CDR2 is FQNEAQ (reference sequence). Here the CDR3 DNA reads TGTGCCAGCAGCCCAAAGCGGCCTAGCGGGTTCCAAGAGACCCAGTACTTC. This codes for CASSPKRPSGFQETQYF.

Turning to this clonotype: Since a much larger clone is just one base distant, this may be a read error. The rearrangement links TRBV6-6 to TRBJ2-5, with D possibly matching TRBD1 (6 bases). There are 15 residues in the CDR3. Trimming pared 7 bases from V and 3 bases from J, leaving 18 bases between. Looked up from germline, CDR1 is MNHNY and CDR2 is SVGAGI (reference sequence). This CDR3 is CASNPAWGQEETQYF. The CDR3 DNA reads as TGTGCCAGCAACCCGGCCTGGGGGCAGGAAGAGACCCAGTACTTC.

The V call is TRBV20-1, the J call TRBJ1-6; perhaps TRBD1 as D (6 bases). The length of the CDR3 is 17 residues. Trimming removed 0 bases from V and 2 bases from J, with 14 bases in between. From germline, CDR1 is DFQATT and CDR2 SNEGSKA (reference sequence). The CDR3 region is CSARDLVGGPYNSPLHF. CDR3 sequence (DNA): TGCAGTGCTAGAGATTTAGTAGGGGGGCCCTATAATTCACCCCTCCACTTT.

The chain recombines TRBV28 with TRBJ2-7, with D uncertain. There are 12 residues in the CDR3. Germline V CDR1 and CDR2: MDHEN, SYDVKM. The ends were cut back, 6 bases at V and 1 base at J, with 7 bases in the middle. The CDR3 loop reads CASSRMSYEQYF. DNA for the CDR3: TGTGCCAGCAGCCGGATGTCCTACGAGCAGTACTTC.

J is TRBJ2-5 and V is TRBV5-5; D not certain. The CDR3 extends over 14 amino acids. Trimming removed 1 base from V and 1 base from J, with 8 bases in between. Germline CDR1 SGHKS, CDR2 YYEKEE (reference sequence). The CDR3 sequence: CASSLTNSQETQYF. The CDR3 region has the DNA TGTGCCAGCAGCTTGACCAACAGCCAAGAGACCCAGTACTTC.

This clonotype showed up just a few times. The rearrangement uses TRBV5-1 and TRBJ2-7; D gene uncertain. V was shortened by 4 bases and J by 1 base, with 12 bases between the two germline ends. The V gene's germline CDR1 is SGHRS and CDR2 YFSETQ. The CDR3 length is 14 residues. In DNA, the CDR3 is TGCGCCAGCAGCCGTATCGGCAGATCCTACGAGCAGTACTTC. The encoded protein is CASSRIGRSYEQYF.

V usage is TRBV7-9 and J usage is TRBJ2-2, with a weak D call TRBD1 (5 bases). V shed 0 bases and J shed 5 bases, with 7 bases lying between them. This CDR3 contains 14 residues. Germline V CDR1 and CDR2: SEHNR, FQNEAQ (reference sequence). The DNA of the CDR3 is TGTGCCAGCAGCTTAGCGTGGACAACCGGGGAGCTGTTTTTT. It codes for CASSLAWTTGELFF. Together with reference TRBV7-9 and TRBJ2-2, the CDR3 gives the full variable domain: DTGVSQNPRHKITKRGQNVTFRCDPISEHNRLYWYRQTLGQGPEFLTYFQNEAQLEKSRLLSDRFSAERPKGSFSTLEIQRTEQGDSAMYLCASSLAWTTGELFFGEGSRLTVL.

The rearrangement joins TRBV6-9 to TRBJ2-3; 7 nucleotides align to TRBD1. V trimming: 5 bases; J trimming: 0 bases; junction bases outside the gene matches: 11. CDR3 length equals 17 residues. CDR1 is MNHGY and CDR2 is SVAAGI in the germline V gene. In nucleotides, the CDR3 is TGTGCCAGCAGTAGTTGCGACAGGGAATATAGCACAGATACGCAGTATTTT. This codes for CASSSCDREYSTDTQYF.

The table lists this clonotype with a few counts. The V gene is TRBV5-1, the J gene TRBJ2-1, with TRBD2 matching over 11 bases. The CDR3 is 15 residues long. After removal of 2 bases from V and 5 bases from J, the junction contained 3 bases not matched to a gene. Germline loops: CDR1 SGHRS, CDR2 YFSETQ. This chain's CDR3 is CASSFTLAGDNEQFF. The CDR3 region has the DNA TGCGCCAGCAGCTTTACACTAGCGGGGGACAATGAGCAGTTCTTC.

This clonotype came up a few times. The chain is built from TRBV20-1 and TRBJ2-7; 8 nucleotides match TRBD1. V was pared by 6 bases and J by 2 bases, with 9 bases of the junction left unmatched. Germline lookup yields CDR1 DFQATT and CDR2 SNEGSKA (reference sequence). The CDR3 has 14 amino acids. The CDR3 coding sequence is TGCAGTGCGCCCCGGGGGACAGGAGCCTACGAGCAGTACTTC. As protein: CSAPRGTGAYEQYF.

This clonotype was seen a handful of times. The V call is TRBV15, the J call TRBJ1-2, with unresolved D. The V end lost 0 bases, the J end lost 8 bases, and 13 bases lay between the germline ends. Germline values: CDR1 LNHNV, CDR2 YYDKDF (reference sequence). The CDR3 is 14 amino acids. This chain's CDR3 is CATSRDLGSWGYTF. Written as DNA, the CDR3 is TGTGCCACCAGCAGAGATCTGGGCTCCTGGGGCTACACCTTC. Looking up the rest from reference TRBV15 and TRBJ1-2 gives the full variable domain: DAMVIQNPRYQVTQFGKPVTLSCSQTLNHNVMYWYQQKSSQAPKLLFHYYDKDFNNEADTPDNFQSRRPNTSFCFLDIRSPGLGDTAMYLCATSRDLGSWGYTFGSGTRLTVV.

This clonotype was found a few times. The chain links TRBV9 to TRBJ1-2; TRBD1 agrees at 9 bases. There are 13 residues in the CDR3. CDR1 and CDR2 (germline): SGDLS, YYNGEE. V gave up 7 bases and J gave up 6 bases; unmatched junction bases: 7. CDR3 bases: TGTGCCAGCGGAAGGGGACAGGGTAATGGCTACACCTTC. Residues: CASGRGQGNGYTF.

The chain combines TRBV13 with TRBJ2-4; D is possibly TRBD1 (6 bases). The CDR3 extends over 16 amino acids. Germline CDR1 is PRHDT and CDR2 is FYEKMQ (reference sequence). The germline V and J ends were trimmed by 4 bases and 1 base, with 14 bases remaining between them. The CDR3 spells CASSSTGSAAKNIQYF. The CDR3 bases are TGTGCCAGCAGCTCTACAGGGTCCGCGGCCAAAAACATTCAGTACTTC.

This clonotype was observed at least ten times. The V gene is TRBV5-1, the J gene TRBJ2-7; perhaps D is TRBD1 or TRBD2 (6 bases each). V shed 6 bases and J shed 5 bases, with 21 bases lying between them. Germline assignment: CDR1 SGHRS and CDR2 YFSETQ. The CDR3 runs to 15 residues. CDR3 in amino acids: CASKFGGIRDHEQYF. CDR3 bases: TGCGCCAGCAAGTTCGGGGGCATAAGGGATCACGAGCAGTACTTC.

Comments on this clonotype: A single base separates this from a much larger clone, so it may be a read error. The rearrangement joins TRBV7-9 to TRBJ2-1; D unclear. This CDR3 comprises 12 residues. The V and J ends lost 11 bases and 1 base respectively, with 9 bases between them. CDR1 SEHNR and CDR2 FQNEAQ come from the germline V gene (reference sequence). CDR3 DNA sequence: TGTGCCGGCCTAGATTCCTACAATGAGCAGTTCTTC. Residues: CAGLDSYNEQFF.

There are a few counts of this clonotype. The genes are TRBV4-3 and TRBJ1-2; D is possibly TRBD1 (5 bases). V shed 0 bases and J shed 5 bases, with 13 bases lying between them. Germline V gene data show CDR1 as LGHNA and CDR2 as YSLEER. The CDR3 has 15 residues. The CDR3 DNA sequence: TGCGCCAGCAGCCAAGACTCGGGACCGTTATATGGCTACACCTTC. It yields the protein CASSQDSGPLYGYTF.

The V gene is TRBV27, the J gene TRBJ1-5, with TRBD1 as a possible D gene (5 bases). Per the germline V gene, CDR1 is MNHEY and CDR2 is SMNVEV (reference sequence). Trimming took 8 bases from V and 5 from J, leaving 13 bases between them. CDR3 length equals 13 residues. CDR3 sequence reads: CASSPGGDQPQHF. DNA of the CDR3: TGTGCCAGCTCACCCGGAGGGGATCAGCCCCAGCATTTT.

The chain combines TRBV12-3 or TRBV12-4 with TRBJ1-6; 7 bases are a match to TRBD1. Germline trimming cut 5 bases from V and 6 bases from J; bases unmatched to any gene: 4. The CDR3 contains 14 residues. The CDR3 reads CASSRQGANSPLHF. CDR3 DNA: TGTGCCAGCAGTAGACAGGGTGCTAATTCACCCCTCCACTTT.

CDR3 region: CASSYLSWTGLYEQYF. The CDR3 DNA sequence: TGTGCCAGCAGTTATCTCTCTTGGACAGGGCTGTACGAGCAGTACTTC. The chain uses TRBV6-2 or TRBV6-3 and TRBJ2-5, with 8 bases identical to TRBD1. The DNA end is more similar to TRBJ2-7, so the J call may be wrong. CDR3 length: 16 amino acids. Germline V gene data show CDR1 as MNHEY and CDR2 as SVGEGT.

This clonotype was counted only a few times. This chain connects TRBV28 to TRBJ2-3, with D possibly TRBD1 on 5 matching bases. V was shortened by 4 bases and J by 5 bases, with 19 bases between the two germline ends. Germline assignment: CDR1 MDHEN and CDR2 SYDVKM. This CDR3 has 16 residues. The CDR3, as DNA: TGTGCCAGCAGTTCGATTACTCAGGGTTGGGGAGATACGCAGTATTTT. This translates into CASSSITQGWGDTQYF.

CDR3 region: CASRAGRLQNIQYF. Here the CDR3 DNA reads TGTGCCAGCAGGGCGGGCAGGCTGCAAAACATTCAGTACTTC. The chain carries TRBV6-5 and TRBJ2-5; D may be TRBD2 (5 bases). With the DNA end fitting TRBJ2-4 better, the J assignment may be wrong. CDR3 length: 14 residues. CDR1 and CDR2 (germline): MNHEY, SVGAGI.